Listed below are T cell receptor beta chains from one sample, sequenced in a study of T cell responses to AZD1222 COVID-19 vaccine. Libraries were prepared by immunoSEQ multiplex PCR; TCRdb keeps only in-frame clonotypes and omits some of them. Of some 180,000 clones in the sample, approximately 92% were seen once. The sample in question was peripheral blood, obtained 28 days after the second dose of the MenACWY control vaccine. The receptors were sampled from an adult who received the MenACWY meningococcal vaccine as a control. Both conserved end residues are part of each CDR3. Fields, in order: V gene, J gene, CDR3 protein.

v_call: TRBV5-1
j_call: TRBJ2-7
cdr3_aa: CASSGGTGHFHEQYF

v_call: TRBV2
j_call: TRBJ1-1
cdr3_aa: CASSEGKPWAEAFF

v_call: TRBV5-1
j_call: TRBJ1-6
cdr3_aa: CASSLGTGENSPLHF

v_call: TRBV7-6
j_call: TRBJ2-2
cdr3_aa: CASRRQGGTGELFF

v_call: TRBV28
j_call: TRBJ1-4
cdr3_aa: CASRSPQGRSGGVYGKLFF

v_call: TRBV7-2
j_call: TRBJ1-2
cdr3_aa: CASSLGSDRAYGYTF

v_call: TRBV27
j_call: TRBJ2-7
cdr3_aa: CASSFRQGREQYF

v_call: TRBV19
j_call: TRBJ1-5
cdr3_aa: CASSTRLGGTSWGQPQHF

v_call: TRBV5-1
j_call: TRBJ1-2
cdr3_aa: CASSFAGDGGGYTF

v_call: TRBV7-6
j_call: TRBJ1-6
cdr3_aa: CASSLESEYNSPLHF

v_call: TRBV3-1/TRBV3-2
j_call: TRBJ1-6
cdr3_aa: CASSPSGTDYSPLHF

v_call: TRBV9
j_call: TRBJ2-5
cdr3_aa: CASTRLAGGQETQYF

v_call: TRBV20-1
j_call: TRBJ1-2
cdr3_aa: CSAGEGDGYTF

v_call: TRBV19
j_call: TRBJ1-6
cdr3_aa: CASSTGYRNSPLHF

v_call: TRBV6-5
j_call: TRBJ2-1
cdr3_aa: CASSSVAGGSYEQFF

v_call: TRBV19
j_call: TRBJ1-4
cdr3_aa: CASSDGGAGMEKLFF

v_call: TRBV6-5
j_call: TRBJ1-4
cdr3_aa: CASSYSTTGEKLFF

v_call: TRBV7-9
j_call: TRBJ2-1
cdr3_aa: CASSSPGTELYNEQFF

v_call: TRBV3-1/TRBV3-2
j_call: TRBJ1-4
cdr3_aa: CASNRGGSNEKLFF

v_call: TRBV12-3/TRBV12-4
j_call: TRBJ1-2
cdr3_aa: CASSYQGVGYTF

v_call: TRBV7-6
j_call: TRBJ2-1
cdr3_aa: CASRQMTGAVFGEQFF

v_call: TRBV3-1/TRBV3-2
j_call: TRBJ2-1
cdr3_aa: CASSRDRYWNEQFF

v_call: TRBV2
j_call: TRBJ1-5
cdr3_aa: CASSGGGSGNQPQHF

v_call: TRBV7-2
j_call: TRBJ2-2
cdr3_aa: CASQGLAANTGELFF

v_call: TRBV13
j_call: TRBJ1-6
cdr3_aa: CASSLGQGLSPLHF

v_call: TRBV9
j_call: TRBJ1-4
cdr3_aa: CASSSRTGDEKLFF

v_call: TRBV18
j_call: TRBJ2-3
cdr3_aa: CASSPGLGDTQYF

v_call: TRBV19
j_call: TRBJ1-6
cdr3_aa: CASSPGQGRVAYNSPLHF

v_call: TRBV9
j_call: TRBJ1-6
cdr3_aa: CASSPPGGSPLHF

v_call: TRBV2
j_call: TRBJ2-2
cdr3_aa: CASSRDRVYTGELFF

v_call: TRBV7-9
j_call: TRBJ2-7
cdr3_aa: CASSLTPSYEQYF

v_call: TRBV19
j_call: TRBJ2-3
cdr3_aa: CASSLSTSGGTDTQYF

v_call: TRBV11-2
j_call: TRBJ2-1
cdr3_aa: CASSLGAEGVYYNEQFF

v_call: TRBV7-2
j_call: TRBJ1-1
cdr3_aa: CAISSGPGTEAFF

v_call: TRBV19
j_call: TRBJ1-2
cdr3_aa: CASSLTGENYGYTF

v_call: TRBV6-1
j_call: TRBJ2-5
cdr3_aa: CASSEFPAHQETQYF